This passage covers 26 T cell receptor beta chains from one sample sequenced in a study of shared clonotypes between healthy human individuals. Assay: immunoSEQ multiplex PCR; the TCRdb copy retains only in-frame clones and omits some. Found here are about 2 million clones, 90% to 95% of them singletons; the top ten hold around 0.13%. The sequenced material came from naive CD4+ T cells sorted from blood. Subset indicated: CD45RA+ positively selected. The receptors were sampled from a man between 18 and 35 years old in good health.

This clone was detected only once. V usage is TRBV6-5 and J usage is TRBJ2-1, with a tentative D call TRBD2 (6 bases). In germline, CDR1 is MNHEY, CDR2 SVGAGI. The CDR3 extends over 14 amino acids. V was cut by 6 bases and J by 7 bases, with 16 bases left in between. The CDR3 region has the DNA TGTGCCAGCAGGTCCGGGACTTACCTGAATGAGCAGTTCTTC. Its protein is CASRSGTYLNEQFF.

The CDR3: CAINPGPNSYEQYF. In DNA, the CDR3 is TGTGCCATCAACCCGGGACCGAACTCCTACGAGCAGTACTTC. The chain employs TRBV10-3 and TRBJ2-7; the D call may be TRBD1 or TRBD2 (5 bases each). Germline CDR1 is ENHRY and CDR2 is SYGVKD. The CDR3 is 14 amino acids. Deletions cut 7 bases from V and 0 bases from J, with 13 bases between.

In regard to this clone: Other DNA sequences from this sample encode an identical CDR3 as well. V gene TRBV29-1 combines with J gene TRBJ1-1; D not resolved. The ends were cut back, 2 bases at V and 0 bases at J, with 10 bases in the middle. CDR3 length equals 14 residues. CDR1 is SQVTM and CDR2 is ANQGSEA in the germline V gene. The CDR3 nucleotides read TGCAGCGTTGAATTAAGTGGGATGAACACTGAAGCTTTCTTT. It encodes CSVELSGMNTEAFF.

This chain connects TRBV2 to TRBJ1-4; a weak D match, TRBD1 (5 bases). The V gene lost 3 bases and the J gene lost 0 bases, with 11 bases spanning the gap. Germline V lookup: CDR1 SNHLY, CDR2 FYNNEI. This CDR3 contains 16 residues. This CDR3 is CASSDWVGATNEKLFF. The CDR3 DNA reads TGTGCCAGCAGTGATTGGGTGGGGGCAACTAATGAAAAACTGTTTTTT.

This clone was observed a single time. This chain joins TRBV29-1 and TRBJ1-2; 9 nucleotides align to TRBD1. The V and J ends lost 5 bases and 5 bases, in that order; junction bases with no gene match: 6. The CDR3 spans 13 residues. CDR1 and CDR2 (germline): SQVTM, ANQGSEA. CDR3 amino acids: CSVSSGTGYGYTF. CDR3 in DNA: TGCAGCGTTAGCTCCGGGACAGGGTATGGCTACACCTTC. Together with reference TRBV29-1 and TRBJ1-2, the CDR3 gives the full variable domain: SAVISQKPSRDICQRGTSLTIQCQVDSQVTMMFWYRQQPGQSLTLIATANQGSEATYESGFVIDKFPISRPNLTFSTLTVSNMSPEDSSIYLCSVSSGTGYGYTFGSGTRLTVV.

This clone was found once. The sample carries other DNA sequences with the same CDR3. CDR3 sequence: CASSPQNIQYF. For the CDR3, the DNA is TGTGCCAGCAGCCCTCAAAACATTCAGTACTTC. V gene TRBV11-2 combines with J gene TRBJ2-4; D is undetermined. Germline V gene sequence: CDR1 SGHAT, CDR2 FQNNGV. Between the trimmed V and J ends, which lost 5 bases and 5 bases, there was a span of 4 bases. This CDR3 is built from 11 residues.

The chain combines TRBV6-1 with TRBJ1-2; possibly TRBD1 for D (5 bases). Germline-derived CDR1 and CDR2 are MNHNS and SASEGT. The V and J ends lost 11 bases and 8 bases respectively, with 24 bases between them. This CDR3 has 14 residues. CDR3 in amino acids: CAAGGTERGKGYTF. For the CDR3, the DNA is TGTGCCGCCGGGGGGACGGAGAGAGGAAAGGGCTACACCTTC.

The V call is TRBV9, the J call TRBJ2-1; 8 nucleotides align to TRBD2. This CDR3 spans 16 amino acids. V was pared by 5 bases and J by 0 bases, with 7 bases of the junction left unmatched. From germline, CDR1 is SGDLS and CDR2 YYNGEE. CDR3 in amino acids: CASSPTSGGSYNEQFF. In nucleotides, the CDR3 is TGTGCCAGCAGTCCAACTAGCGGAGGCTCCTACAATGAGCAGTTCTTC.

The genes are TRBV25-1 and TRBJ1-2, with D tentatively TRBD1 (6 bases). The CDR3 contains 14 residues. V gave up 1 base and J gave up 6 bases, with 12 bases separating them. CDR1 and CDR2 from the germline V gene are MGHDK and SYGVNS. The CDR3 loop reads CASSEFQGRDGYTF. The CDR3, as DNA: TGTGCCAGCAGTGAATTTCAGGGGCGCGATGGCTACACCTTC.

CDR3 in amino acids: CASSLGQDYSNQPQHF. The CDR3 region has the DNA TGCGCCAGCAGCCTCGGACAGGATTATAGCAATCAGCCCCAGCATTTT. The J gene is TRBJ1-5, the V gene TRBV4-1; TRBD1 agrees at 7 bases. Germline V gives CDR1 MGHRA, CDR2 YSYEKL. Unmatched junction bases numbered 6, after V lost 4 bases and J lost 0 bases. This CDR3 comprises 16 residues.

The chain uses TRBV19 and TRBJ2-7; no firm D call. The V end was cut by 5 bases, the J end by 2 bases, with 19 bases between. This CDR3 is built from 16 residues. CDR1 LNHDA and CDR2 SQIVND come from the germline V gene (reference sequence). DNA of the CDR3: TGTGCCAGTAGTGCGAATAATAGGGTGGTAACCTACGAGCAGTACTTC. It codes for CASSANNRVVTYEQYF.

The V gene is TRBV7-2, the J gene TRBJ2-1; 7 nucleotides agree with TRBD1. Germline trimming cut 4 bases from V and 14 bases from J; bases unmatched to any gene: 11. The CDR3 consists of 13 residues. Germline V gene lookup returns CDR1 SGHTA and CDR2 FQGNSA. DNA for the CDR3: TGTGCCAGCAGCTATTTGACAGGGAGAGGAAAGTTCTTC. Its translation is CASSYLTGRGKFF.

The chain has TRBV7-2 and TRBJ1-2, with D possibly TRBD1 on 6 matching bases. The CDR3 spans 16 residues. The V gene's germline CDR1 is SGHTA and CDR2 FQGNSA. V gave up 5 bases and J gave up 1 base, with 17 bases separating them. The CDR3: CASSPHPGHLNYGYTF. DNA of the CDR3: TGTGCCAGCAGCCCCCACCCGGGACATCTTAACTATGGCTACACCTTC.

Comment on this clone: Within the sample, other DNA sequences also encode this same CDR3. The chain employs TRBV7-9 and TRBJ1-4; perhaps TRBD1 as D (6 bases). V lost 5 bases and J lost 6, with 10 bases in between. There are 13 residues in the CDR3. Germline V gives CDR1 SEHNR, CDR2 FQNEAQ (reference sequence). The CDR3: CASSRGADEKLFF. CDR3 nucleotides: TGTGCCAGCAGCCGGGGGGCAGATGAAAAACTGTTTTTT.

The V and J genes are TRBV30 and TRBJ2-4; D ambiguous. CDR3 size: 13 residues. Germline CDR1 and CDR2: GTSNPN and SVGIG (reference sequence). Trimming took 3 bases from V and 2 from J, leaving 8 bases between them. CDR3 protein: CAWRVGSKNIQYF. Here the CDR3 DNA reads TGTGCCTGGAGGGTGGGTTCCAAAAACATTCAGTACTTC.

This rearrangement joins TRBV2 to TRBJ1-1; weak D call: TRBD1 (5 bases). V was pared by 5 bases and J by 1 base, with 11 bases between. Germline CDR1 is SNHLY and CDR2 is FYNNEI. CDR3 length equals 14 residues. For the CDR3, the DNA is TGTGCCAGCAGTATTCGACAGCCGAACACTGAAGCTTTCTTT. Translated: CASSIRQPNTEAFF. The whole variable domain, filled in from reference TRBV2 and TRBJ1-1, reads EPEVTQTPSHQVTQMGQEVILRCVPISNHLYFYWYRQILGQKVEFLVSFYNNEISEKSEIFDDQFSVERPDGSNFTLKIRSTKLEDSAMYFCASSIRQPNTEAFFGQGTRLTVV.

The V call is TRBV25-1, the J call TRBJ2-3; TRBD1 matches 9 bases. Germline V gene lookup returns CDR1 MGHDK and CDR2 SYGVNS. With 5 bases clipped from V and 3 bases from J, the junction kept 3 bases outside the gene matches. This CDR3 has 14 amino acids. The CDR3 DNA reads as TGTGCCAGCAGTACCGGGACAGGGACAGATACGCAGTATTTT. Amino acids: CASSTGTGTDTQYF.

The count of this clone is one. V gene TRBV18 combines with J gene TRBJ2-7; 9 bases agree with TRBD2. Unmatched junction bases numbered 3, after V lost 3 bases and J lost 3 bases. This CDR3 has 14 residues. The germline CDR1 and CDR2 sequences are KGHSH and LQKENI. In DNA, the CDR3 is TGTGCCAGCTCACCTGGGCGGGAGGGCTACGAGCAGTACTTC. It translates to CASSPGREGYEQYF.

V gene TRBV2 combines with J gene TRBJ2-5; D is undetermined. Germline V gene sequence: CDR1 SNHLY, CDR2 FYNNEI. Trimming took 4 bases from V and 1 from J, leaving 10 bases between them. This CDR3 comprises 14 residues. The CDR3 DNA reads as TGTGCCAGCAGTGGCGGTGGGCTCCAAGAGACCCAGTACTTC. This translates into CASSGGGLQETQYF.

This chain uses TRBV10-1 with TRBJ2-7, with 8 positions matching TRBD1. The V and J ends lost 4 bases and 0 bases, in that order; junction bases with no gene match: 2. Germline V CDR1 and CDR2: WNHNN, SYGVQD (reference sequence). This CDR3 region has 14 residues. The CDR3 coding sequence is TGCGCCAGCAGTGGGACAGGGAGCTCCTACGAGCAGTACTTC. Encoded protein: CASSGTGSSYEQYF.

This chain joins TRBV18 and TRBJ1-4; D is unclear. V was trimmed by 5 bases and J by 6 bases, leaving 10 bases between them. From germline, CDR1 is KGHSH and CDR2 LQKENI. This CDR3 contains 13 residues. CDR3 amino acids: CASSTEIDEKLFF. Written as DNA, the CDR3 is TGTGCCAGCTCAACCGAAATAGATGAAAAACTGTTTTTT.

V is TRBV5-4 and J is TRBJ2-3, with 7 bases matching TRBD1. CDR1 and CDR2 from the germline V gene are SGHNT and YYREEE (reference sequence). The CDR3 sequence is 14 residues long. Unmatched junction bases numbered 7, after V lost 5 bases and J lost 4 bases. The CDR3 loop reads CASRSGTASDTQYF. CDR3 sequence (DNA): TGTGCCAGCAGATCCGGGACAGCATCAGATACGCAGTATTTT.

This chain uses TRBV6-6 with TRBJ1-2; 9 nucleotides match TRBD1. CDR1 is MNHNY and CDR2 is SVGAGI in the germline V gene (reference sequence). Losses at the gene ends were 6 bases for V and 5 bases for J; bases not matched to a gene: 4. This CDR3 contains 13 residues. CDR3 coding DNA: TGTGCCAGCAGGCCGGGACAGGGATATGGCTACACCTTC. Its protein product is CASRPGQGYGYTF.

The sample holds a few counts of this clone. V usage is TRBV6-1 and J usage is TRBJ1-2; D is undetermined. V was shortened by 4 bases and J by 4 bases, with 10 bases between the two germline ends. Germline V gene data show CDR1 as MNHNS and CDR2 as SASEGT. The CDR3 consists of 13 residues. The CDR3 reads CASSAIGRYGYTF. CDR3 DNA: TGTGCCAGCAGTGCGATAGGACGCTATGGCTACACCTTC.

The CDR3 here is CASSLNAGSYEQYF. The CDR3 nucleotides read TGTGCCAGCAGCTTAAATGCGGGCTCCTACGAGCAGTACTTC. The V gene is TRBV7-6, the J gene TRBJ2-7; D perhaps matches TRBD2 (5 bases). The CDR3 runs 14 residues. Germline-derived CDR1 and CDR2 are SGHVS and FNYEAQ. V was trimmed by 2 bases and J by 0 bases, leaving 8 bases between them.

This sequence joins TRBV7-2 and TRBJ2-7; tentative D call: TRBD2 (7 bases). The CDR3 totals 17 residues. Germline V lookup: CDR1 SGHTA, CDR2 FQGNSA. The germline V and J ends were trimmed by 5 bases and 4 bases, with 24 bases remaining between them. CDR3 in amino acids: CASSPTGTTGGLYEQYF. CDR3 in DNA: TGTGCCAGCAGCCCGACCGGGACTACCGGGGGGCTTTACGAGCAGTACTTC.